This T cell receptor (beta chain) stems from a study of identical twins. CDR3 length equals 11 residues. Per the germline V gene, CDR1 is SNHLY and CDR2 is FYNNEI. With 7 bases removed from V and 3 bases from J, the gap between germline ends came to 7 bases. This clonotype was recorded a few times. In TCRdb, the 5' RACE reads were re-called with MiXCR into one record per CDR3 protein. The repertoire consists of about 210,000 distinct CDR3 sequences, with approximately 9% occurring once and the leading ten covering 4% to 6%. The sequencing sample was made of memory (CD45RO+) T cells sorted from blood. The chain carries TRBV2 and TRBJ2-7, with no clear D. This TCR came from a woman between 18 and 29 years old in good health. This chain's CDR3 is CASKAVYEQYF. CDR3 coding DNA: TGTGCCAGCAAGGCTGTCTACGAGCAGTACTTC.